This is a list of T cell receptor beta chains from one sample in a study of shared clonotypes between healthy human individuals. Using immunoSEQ multiplex PCR, the repertoire was profiled, and TCRdb retains in-frame clones only, with some absent. The sample includes some 1,100,000 clones, roughly 74% of them seen just once. Sequencing was done on a sample of memory CD4+ T cells from PBMCs. The receptors here all came from a man younger than 30 in good health. Some clones in this sample may be carry-over from other donors' samples. Each CDR3 is given with its conserved first and last residue. Each record gives: D gene, V gene, J gene, clone size, CDR3 protein, CDR3 DNA. The D gene is left open where the match is weak. Only part of the rows carry a size: once, few, many, or a class if the clone is expanded.

d_gene: TRBD2; v_gene: TRBV5-1; j_gene: TRBJ2-5; abundance: -; CDR3aa: CASSLELAGGPGGTQYF; CDR3nt: TGCGCCAGCAGCTTGGAACTAGCGGGAGGGCCCGGGGGGACCCAGTACTTC
d_gene: -; v_gene: TRBV5-1; j_gene: TRBJ1-4; abundance: -; CDR3aa: CASSEATVNEKLFF; CDR3nt: TGCGCCAGCAGCGAAGCGACGGTTAATGAAAAACTGTTTTTT
d_gene: TRBD1; v_gene: TRBV18; j_gene: TRBJ2-4; abundance: -; CDR3aa: CASSSQGASNIQYF; CDR3nt: TGTGCCAGCTCATCACAGGGGGCGTCAAACATTCAGTACTTC
d_gene: -; v_gene: TRBV7-8; j_gene: TRBJ2-7; abundance: few; CDR3aa: CASSLVKSAYSYEQYF; CDR3nt: TGTGCCAGCAGCTTAGTTAAGTCCGCATACTCCTACGAGCAGTACTTC
d_gene: TRBD1; v_gene: TRBV18; j_gene: TRBJ1-6; abundance: -; CDR3aa: CASSRDSSYNSPLHF; CDR3nt: TGTGCCAGCTCCAGGGACAGCTCCTATAATTCACCCCTCCACTTT
d_gene: -; v_gene: TRBV4-3; j_gene: TRBJ2-3; abundance: once; CDR3aa: CASSRKLPGHRADTQYF; CDR3nt: TGCGCCAGCAGCCGCAAACTCCCGGGACATCGGGCAGATACGCAGTATTTT
d_gene: -; v_gene: TRBV7-2; j_gene: TRBJ2-2; abundance: few; CDR3aa: CASRASTGELFF; CDR3nt: TGTGCCAGCAGGGCTTCCACCGGGGAGCTGTTTTTT
d_gene: -; v_gene: TRBV7-2; j_gene: TRBJ1-2; abundance: -; CDR3aa: CASSSPRAGYTF; CDR3nt: TGTGCCAGCAGCTCACCGAGGGCTGGCTACACCTTC
d_gene: -; v_gene: TRBV27; j_gene: TRBJ1-2; abundance: -; CDR3aa: CASSPRNYGYTF; CDR3nt: TGTGCCAGCAGTCCTCGGAACTATGGCTACACCTTC
d_gene: -; v_gene: TRBV28; j_gene: TRBJ1-2; abundance: few; CDR3aa: CASSFLFRVRGSYGYTF; CDR3nt: TGTGCCAGCAGTTTTTTGTTTAGGGTTCGGGGGTCCTATGGCTACACCTTC
d_gene: TRBD1; v_gene: TRBV5-4; j_gene: TRBJ2-2; abundance: -; CDR3aa: CASSSETRQGPGELFF; CDR3nt: TGTGCCAGCAGCTCAGAGACGCGACAGGGGCCCGGGGAGCTGTTTTTT
d_gene: -; v_gene: TRBV18; j_gene: TRBJ1-1; abundance: once; CDR3aa: CASSPSAGPTEAFF; CDR3nt: TGTGCCAGCTCCCCGTCGGCGGGTCCGACTGAAGCTTTCTTT
d_gene: -; v_gene: TRBV7-2; j_gene: TRBJ2-3; abundance: many; CDR3aa: CASSLVKAADTQYF; CDR3nt: TGTGCCAGCAGCTTAGTCAAGGCAGCAGATACGCAGTATTTT
d_gene: -; v_gene: TRBV2; j_gene: TRBJ1-4; abundance: few; CDR3aa: CASLDNEKLFF; CDR3nt: TGTGCCAGCTTGGACAATGAAAAACTGTTTTTT
d_gene: -; v_gene: TRBV14; j_gene: TRBJ2-4; abundance: few; CDR3aa: CASSPMGGVKNIQYF; CDR3nt: TGTGCCAGCAGCCCTATGGGGGGAGTCAAAAACATTCAGTACTTC